The 17 T cell receptor beta chains below come from one sample, sequenced in a study of graft-versus-host responses after intestinal transplantation. The antigens of these receptors remain unknown. Generated by immunoSEQ multiplex PCR, the TCRdb table keeps only in-frame clones and is missing some. This sample yields some 120,000 clones, of which roughly nine tenths are seen a single time; over 0.15% belongs to the top ten. Material: unstimulated CD4+ T cells sorted from spleen or lymph node cells, obtained before intestinal transplant. The source is a human donor who received an intestinal transplant.

This sequence joins TRBV5-4 and TRBJ1-2; D gene unclear. Trimming took 1 base from V and 0 from J, leaving 4 bases between them. CDR1 is SGHNT and CDR2 is YYREEE in the germline V gene (reference sequence). The CDR3 loop spans 13 amino acids. CDR3 amino acids: CASSLPANYGYTF. CDR3 DNA sequence: TGTGCCAGCAGCTTGCCGGCTAACTATGGCTACACCTTC.

The V gene is TRBV6-1, the J gene TRBJ2-1; 14 bases match TRBD2. The CDR3 extends over 20 amino acids. Trimming at V came to 4 bases and at J to 5 bases, leaving 16 bases not matched to a gene. Germline CDR1 and CDR2: MNHNS and SASEGT. DNA of the CDR3: TGTGCCAGCAGTGCCGTGGGACTAGCGGGAGCCCAGACACGTAACAATGAGCAGTTCTTC. Translation gives CASSAVGLAGAQTRNNEQFF.

The J gene is TRBJ1-1, the V gene TRBV18; 7 nucleotides agree with TRBD1. The V and J ends lost 4 bases and 3 bases, in that order; junction bases with no gene match: 8. CDR1 is KGHSH, CDR2 LQKENI, per germline. CDR3 length equals 15 residues. CDR3 sequence reads: CASSQGQAMYTEAFF. The CDR3 DNA reads as TGTGCCAGCTCACAAGGACAGGCTATGTACACTGAAGCTTTCTTT.

V gene TRBV7-2 combines with J gene TRBJ2-7; D remains unclear. Germline V gene sequence: CDR1 SGHTA, CDR2 FQGNSA. This CDR3 contains 15 residues. Trimming cost V 4 bases and J 0 bases, with 13 bases left between them. Here the CDR3 DNA reads TGTGCCAGCAGCTCGGGTAGTCTGTACTCCTACGAGCAGTACTTC. As protein: CASSSGSLYSYEQYF.

In DNA form, the CDR3 reads TGTGCCAGCAGCTTATATCGCACAGATACGCAGTATTTT. The encoded protein is CASSLYRTDTQYF. This chain connects TRBV11-2 to TRBJ2-3; D not resolved. The CDR3 loop spans 13 amino acids. Trimming shortened V by 2 bases and J by 1 base, and 4 bases separated the two germline ends. From germline, CDR1 is SGHAT and CDR2 FQNNGV.

The chain couples TRBV7-9 to TRBJ2-2; 9 nucleotides line up with TRBD2. The ends lost 5 bases at V and 3 bases at J; junction bases unmatched: 4. Germline V gene sequence: CDR1 SEHNR, CDR2 FQNEAQ (reference sequence). The length of the CDR3 is 15 residues. The CDR3 sequence: CASSSAGGDTGELFF. CDR3 DNA: TGTGCCAGCAGCAGTGCGGGAGGGGACACCGGGGAGCTGTTTTTT. The complete variable domain, with remaining parts taken from reference TRBV7-9 and TRBJ2-2, reads DTGVSQNPRHKITKRGQNVTFRCDPISEHNRLYWYRQTLGQGPEFLTYFQNEAQLEKSRLLSDRFSAERPKGSFSTLEIQRTEQGDSAMYLCASSSAGGDTGELFFGEGSRLTVL.

This chain joins TRBV2 and TRBJ2-5; D is possibly TRBD2 (5 bases). Germline V CDR1 and CDR2: SNHLY, FYNNEI. With 5 bases removed from V and 4 bases from J, the gap between germline ends came to 14 bases. The CDR3 contains 14 residues. CDR3 protein: CASSHGLLGETQYF. As DNA, the CDR3 is TGTGCCAGCAGTCATGGACTCCTTGGAGAGACCCAGTACTTC.

J is TRBJ2-7 and V is TRBV7-6; TRBD1 agrees at 7 bases. Looked up from germline, CDR1 is SGHVS and CDR2 is FNYEAQ. J gave up 2 bases and V 0 bases, and 7 bases lay outside the gene matches. This CDR3 contains 16 residues. The CDR3 loop is CASSLAYRGVAYEQYF. In DNA form, the CDR3 reads TGTGCCAGCAGCTTAGCGTACAGGGGTGTGGCCTACGAGCAGTACTTC.

The CDR3 reads CASSQVPRSGANVLTF. The CDR3 DNA reads TGTGCCAGCAGCCAAGTGCCCAGGTCTGGGGCCAACGTCCTGACTTTC. The rearrangement joins TRBV4-2 to TRBJ2-6, with unresolved D. The CDR3 contains 16 residues. Trimming left V 1 base short and J 1 base short, with 8 bases between. CDR1 and CDR2 from the germline V gene are LGHNA and YNFKEQ.

The rearrangement joins TRBV7-3 to TRBJ2-1; 9 positions match TRBD2. The CDR3 contains 14 residues. CDR1 SGHTA and CDR2 FQGTGA come from the germline V gene. The J segment lost 4 bases and the V segment lost 2 bases, leaving 0 bases of the junction unmatched. CDR3 sequence reads: CASSLLAGYNEQFF. The CDR3 region has the DNA TGTGCCAGCAGCTTACTAGCGGGATACAATGAGCAGTTCTTC. The full variable domain, its missing parts supplied by reference TRBV7-3 and TRBJ2-1, is GAGVSQTPSNKVTEKGKYVELRCDPISGHTALYWYRQSLGQGPEFLIYFQGTGAADDSGLPNDRFFAVRPEGSVSTLKIQRTERGDSAVYLCASSLLAGYNEQFFGPGTRLTVL.

The chain couples TRBV10-3 to TRBJ1-5; D gene ambiguous. V lost 4 bases to trimming and J lost 7 bases, with 11 bases between them. Germline V gene sequence: CDR1 ENHRY, CDR2 SYGVKD. CDR3 length: 13 residues. The CDR3 reads CAISGGVGQPQHF. CDR3 DNA: TGTGCCATCAGTGGCGGGGTCGGGCAGCCCCAGCATTTT.

The chain is built from TRBV7-9 and TRBJ2-7; D is perhaps TRBD1 (6 bases). Looked up from germline, CDR1 is SEHNR and CDR2 is FQNEAQ (reference sequence). The CDR3 runs 16 residues. Trimming removed 2 bases at V and 5 bases at J, with 19 bases between. The CDR3 spells CASSLRWQGTPHEQYF. CDR3 nucleotide sequence: TGTGCCAGCAGCTTAAGGTGGCAGGGGACCCCTCACGAGCAGTACTTC.

The rearrangement joins TRBV27 to TRBJ2-1, with 7 bases identical to TRBD2. The CDR3 is 14 residues long. Germline CDR1 MNHEY, CDR2 SMNVEV (reference sequence). V gave up 3 bases and J gave up 9 bases; unmatched junction bases: 8. The chain's CDR3 is CASSFLGSGGEQFF. CDR3 in DNA: TGTGCCAGCAGTTTTCTGGGATCGGGAGGTGAGCAGTTCTTC.

V is TRBV7-3 and J is TRBJ2-7; D gene ambiguous. This CDR3 is 13 amino acids long. Trimming cost V 4 bases and J 0 bases, with 7 bases left between them. Germline CDR1 is SGHTA and CDR2 is FQGTGA. DNA for the CDR3: TGTGCCAGCAGCTCTAGGAGCTCCTACGAGCAGTACTTC. It translates to CASSSRSSYEQYF. The full variable domain, its missing parts supplied by reference TRBV7-3 and TRBJ2-7, is GAGVSQTPSNKVTEKGKYVELRCDPISGHTALYWYRQSLGQGPEFLIYFQGTGAADDSGLPNDRFFAVRPEGSVSTLKIQRTERGDSAVYLCASSSRSSYEQYFGPGTRLTVT.

CDR3 amino acids: CASSRQGANEKLFF. The CDR3, as DNA: TGCGCCAGCAGCCGACAGGGAGCTAATGAAAAACTGTTTTTT. The V call is TRBV5-1, the J call TRBJ1-4; 7 bases align to TRBD1. Germline-derived CDR1 and CDR2 are SGHRS and YFSETQ. This CDR3 has 14 residues. V gave up 4 bases and J gave up 3 bases; unmatched junction bases: 3.

The chain joins TRBV10-3 to TRBJ1-5; 9 positions match TRBD1. V lost 3 bases, J lost 2 bases, and 2 bases stayed unmatched. Germline V gene sequence: CDR1 ENHRY, CDR2 SYGVKD. The CDR3 runs to 15 residues. This CDR3 reads CAISDRTGGNQPQHF. The CDR3 DNA reads as TGTGCCATCAGTGATAGGACAGGGGGCAATCAGCCCCAGCATTTT.

The chain employs TRBV19 and TRBJ1-1; D call uncertain. Germline CDR1 LNHDA, CDR2 SQIVND (reference sequence). With 4 bases removed from V and 1 base from J, the gap between germline ends came to 13 bases. The CDR3 has 15 residues. The CDR3 sequence is CASSRYDKGNTEAFF. In DNA, the CDR3 is TGTGCCAGTAGTAGGTACGACAAAGGGAACACTGAAGCTTTCTTT.